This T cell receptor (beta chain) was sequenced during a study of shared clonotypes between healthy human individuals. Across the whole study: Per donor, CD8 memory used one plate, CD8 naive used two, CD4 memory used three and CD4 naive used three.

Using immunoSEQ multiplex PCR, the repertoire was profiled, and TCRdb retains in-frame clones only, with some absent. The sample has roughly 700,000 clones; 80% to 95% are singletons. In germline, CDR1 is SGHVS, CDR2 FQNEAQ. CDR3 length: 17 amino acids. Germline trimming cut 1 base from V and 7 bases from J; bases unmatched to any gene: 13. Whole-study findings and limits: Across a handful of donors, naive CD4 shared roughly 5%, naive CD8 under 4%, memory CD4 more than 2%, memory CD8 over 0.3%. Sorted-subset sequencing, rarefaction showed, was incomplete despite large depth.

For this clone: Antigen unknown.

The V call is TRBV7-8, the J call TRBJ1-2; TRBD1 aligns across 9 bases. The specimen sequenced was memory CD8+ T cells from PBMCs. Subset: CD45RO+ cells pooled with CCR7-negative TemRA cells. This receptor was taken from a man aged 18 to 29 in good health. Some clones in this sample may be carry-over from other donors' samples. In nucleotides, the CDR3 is TGTGCCAGCAGCTTAGGGGCGTCCGGGACAGGGTATACTGGCTACACCTTC. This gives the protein CASSLGASGTGYTGYTF.